Presented here are 27 T cell receptor beta chains from one specimen sequenced in a study of radiotherapy plus CTLA-4 blockade in lung cancer. Assay: immunoSEQ multiplex PCR; the TCRdb copy retains only in-frame clones and omits some. Counted here are about 50,000 clones, 84% occurring once; the ten biggest clones make up around 4.4%. The material was peripheral blood, obtained from a patient treated with radiotherapy plus ipilimumab. All receptors come from a human donor with non-small cell lung cancer whose response to radiotherapy plus ipilimumab could not be evaluated.

The chain links TRBV2 to TRBJ1-2; 7 positions agree with TRBD1. CDR3 length: 12 amino acids. The germline gives CDR1 SNHLY, CDR2 FYNNEI. J lost 8 bases, V lost 6 bases, and 6 bases had no gene match. CDR3 nucleotide sequence: TGTGCCAGCAGAGGAAACAGGGGAGGCTACACCTTC. Protein sequence: CASRGNRGGYTF.

This chain uses TRBV7-6 with TRBJ2-5, with 8 bases matching TRBD2. Germline V gene sequence: CDR1 SGHVS, CDR2 FNYEAQ. V lost 5 bases to trimming and J lost 0 bases; unmatched junction nucleotides: 8. The CDR3 loop spans 16 amino acids. The CDR3 loop is CASSQLGSGNQETQYF. In DNA, the CDR3 is TGTGCCAGCAGCCAACTAGGTAGCGGGAACCAAGAGACCCAGTACTTC.

The chain is built from TRBV19 and TRBJ1-5; D call uncertain. The CDR3 has 14 amino acids. CDR1 LNHDA and CDR2 SQIVND come from the germline V gene (reference sequence). V was shortened by 7 bases and J by 3 bases, with 13 bases between the two germline ends. In nucleotides, the CDR3 is TGTGCCAGTAAGGAACAAAACTACAATCAGCCCCAGCATTTT. This codes for CASKEQNYNQPQHF.

The rearrangement uses TRBV5-1 and TRBJ2-3; TRBD1 aligns across 10 bases. V trimming: 1 base; J trimming: 3 bases; junction bases outside the gene matches: 8. Germline assignment: CDR1 SGHRS and CDR2 YFSETQ. This CDR3 has 17 residues. Here the CDR3 reads CASSLPYRDRGTDTQYF. The CDR3 region has the DNA TGCGCCAGCAGCTTGCCATACCGGGACAGGGGAACAGATACGCAGTATTTT.

The chain has TRBV6-5 and TRBJ1-4, with 7 bases matching TRBD1. V shed 5 bases, J shed 4 bases, and the junction held 7 bases outside the gene matches. The CDR3 contains 15 residues. CDR1 and CDR2 (germline): MNHEY, SVGAGI. CDR3 sequence: CASSLQGGLNEKLFF. The CDR3 DNA follows: TGTGCCAGCAGTCTCCAGGGGGGCCTTAATGAAAAACTGTTTTTT.

The V call is TRBV6-1, the J call TRBJ2-7, with D tentatively TRBD2 (5 bases). V was cut by 2 bases and J by 3 bases, with 14 bases left in between. The CDR3 loop spans 15 amino acids. Germline V gives CDR1 MNHNS, CDR2 SASEGT. CDR3 sequence reads: CASSEFEGALYEQYF. CDR3 nucleotides: TGTGCCAGCAGTGAATTTGAGGGAGCCCTCTACGAGCAGTACTTC.

The chain recombines TRBV4-3 with TRBJ2-7; TRBD2 is a possible D gene (6 bases). The ends were cut back, 2 bases at V and 4 bases at J, with 15 bases in the middle. Germline lookup yields CDR1 LGHNA and CDR2 YSLEER. The CDR3 sequence is 15 residues long. CDR3 coding DNA: TGCGCCAGCAGCCAATATGGAGCGGGTGGGTACGAGCAGTACTTC. Its translation: CASSQYGAGGYEQYF.

The chain carries TRBV18 and TRBJ2-3; TRBD2 is a possible D gene (5 bases). Deletions cut 2 bases from V and 4 bases from J, with 7 bases between. The CDR3 consists of 13 residues. CDR1 is KGHSH, CDR2 LQKENI, per germline. CDR3 nucleotide sequence: TGTGCCAGCTCACCAGGACTTTCAGATACGCAGTATTTT. As protein: CASSPGLSDTQYF.

In this sample, this clone turned up a few times. The chain carries TRBV4-1 and TRBJ1-1, with a tentative D call TRBD1 (5 bases). This CDR3 comprises 13 residues. The germline V gene encodes CDR1 MGHRA and CDR2 YSYEKL. V was clipped by 4 bases and J by 2 bases, with 8 bases between them. CDR3: CASSPRGNTEAFF. DNA of the CDR3: TGCGCCAGCAGCCCTAGGGGCAACACTGAAGCTTTCTTT.

This clone was seen just once. The gene calls are TRBV19 and TRBJ1-1; D perhaps matches TRBD1 (6 bases). The ends were cut back, 3 bases at V and 1 base at J, with 9 bases in the middle. Germline V CDR1 and CDR2: LNHDA, SQIVND (reference sequence). CDR3 size: 14 residues. The CDR3 sequence: CASSIGTTNTEAFF. CDR3 DNA sequence: TGTGCCAGTAGTATCGGGACAACGAACACTGAAGCTTTCTTT.

This chain joins TRBV28 and TRBJ1-1, with D uncertain. Trimming removed 1 base at V and 0 bases at J, with 12 bases between. CDR1 is MDHEN and CDR2 is SYDVKM in the germline V gene. The CDR3 has 16 residues. The CDR3 DNA follows: TGTGCCAGCAGTTTATCCCCGAGGGTTATGAACACTGAAGCTTTCTTT. Amino acids: CASSLSPRVMNTEAFF. The whole variable domain, filled in from reference TRBV28 and TRBJ1-1, reads DVKVTQSSRYLVKRTGEKVFLECVQDMDHENMFWYRQDPGLGLRLIYFSYDVKMKEKGDIPEGYSVSREKKERFSLILESASTNQTSMYLCASSLSPRVMNTEAFFGQGTRLTVV.

This clone was counted only a few times. This chain joins TRBV4-3 and TRBJ2-2, with 7 bases that match TRBD1. Per the germline V gene, CDR1 is LGHNA and CDR2 is YSLEER. CDR3 length: 14 amino acids. V dropped 3 bases and J dropped 8; count of bases not matched to a gene: 6. CDR3 in amino acids: CASSHQGVTGELFF. The CDR3 bases are TGCGCCAGCAGCCATCAGGGGGTAACTGGGGAGCTGTTTTTT.

The V and J genes are TRBV6-1 and TRBJ2-7; D is undetermined. Germline V gene lookup returns CDR1 MNHNS and CDR2 SASEGT. The CDR3 covers 15 residues. V lost 2 bases to trimming and J lost 3 bases, with 14 bases between them. The CDR3, as DNA: TGTGCCAGCAGTGAAAACCCCAGAGGTGTCTACGAGCAGTACTTC. Amino acids: CASSENPRGVYEQYF.

The chain is built from TRBV4-1 and TRBJ2-6; 7 bases are shared with TRBD1. Germline CDR1 is MGHRA and CDR2 is YSYEKL. This CDR3 spans 16 amino acids. With 0 bases clipped from V and 9 bases from J, the junction kept 8 bases outside the gene matches. This CDR3 reads CASSQDTGQPVNVLTF. The CDR3 DNA follows: TGCGCCAGCAGCCAAGATACGGGACAGCCGGTCAACGTCCTGACTTTC.

This chain uses TRBV9 with TRBJ2-3; TRBD2 might be the D (6 bases). This CDR3 has 14 residues. CDR1 and CDR2 from the germline V gene are SGDLS and YYNGEE. V lost 0 bases and J 4 bases, leaving 9 bases between the germline ends. CDR3 nucleotide sequence: TGTGCCAGCAGCGTAGGGAGGGAACCAGATACGCAGTATTTT. This translates into CASSVGREPDTQYF.

This clone was seen once. The gene calls are TRBV4-3 and TRBJ2-2, with D possibly being TRBD2 (6 bases). In germline, CDR1 is LGHNA, CDR2 YSLEER. This CDR3 has 16 residues. Trimming removed 0 bases at V and 4 bases at J, with 12 bases between. CDR3 nucleotides: TGCGCCAGCAGCCAAGATGGAGGGGCGACCACCGGGGAGCTGTTTTTT. Its translation: CASSQDGGATTGELFF.

V is TRBV7-2 and J is TRBJ1-1, with 8 bases matching TRBD1. The CDR3 extends over 13 amino acids. Germline lookup yields CDR1 SGHTA and CDR2 FQGNSA. Losses at the gene ends were 5 bases for V and 4 bases for J; bases not matched to a gene: 3. CDR3: CASSRQGATEAFF. The CDR3 region has the DNA TGTGCCAGCAGCCGCCAGGGGGCCACTGAAGCTTTCTTT.

J is TRBJ2-7 and V is TRBV18, with 7 bases that match TRBD1. Looked up from germline, CDR1 is KGHSH and CDR2 is LQKENI. J lost 1 base, V lost 3 bases, and 6 bases had no gene match. This CDR3 region has 15 residues. The CDR3 is CASSPTGTDSYEQYF. For the CDR3, the DNA is TGTGCCAGCTCACCGACCGGGACAGATTCCTACGAGCAGTACTTC.

As DNA, the CDR3 is TGCGCCAGCAGCCAAGAGTTCGGCAATCAGCCCCAGCATTTT. Translation: CASSQEFGNQPQHF. V is TRBV4-3 and J is TRBJ1-5; D not resolved. The germline V gene has CDR1 LGHNA and CDR2 YSLEER. This CDR3 comprises 14 residues. With 0 bases removed from V and 2 bases from J, the gap between germline ends came to 5 bases.

The genes are TRBV5-4 and TRBJ1-2; TRBD1 matches at 12 bases. V was clipped by 4 bases and J by 6 bases; unmatched bases: 10. The length of the CDR3 is 16 residues. The V gene's germline CDR1 is SGHNT and CDR2 YYREEE (reference sequence). The chain's CDR3 is CASSVAGDRGLNGYTF. CDR3 in DNA: TGTGCCAGCAGCGTGGCTGGGGACAGGGGGCTTAATGGCTACACCTTC. Using reference TRBV5-4 and TRBJ1-2 for the parts outside the CDR3, the full variable domain is ETGVTQSPTHLIKTRGQQVTLRCSSQSGHNTVSWYQQALGQGPQFIFQYYREEENGRGNFPPRFSGLQFPNYSSELNVNALELDDSALYLCASSVAGDRGLNGYTFGSGTRLTVV.

In this sample, this clone turned up once. The chain couples TRBV11-3 to TRBJ1-1; weak D call: TRBD1 (5 bases). The CDR3 has 13 amino acids. V was shortened by 1 base and J by 5 bases, with 8 bases between the two germline ends. CDR1 and CDR2 (germline): SGHNT, YENEEA. The DNA for the CDR3 is TGTGCCAGCAGCTTAGCGGGGGATACTGAAGCTTTCTTT. Translated, it gives CASSLAGDTEAFF.

The CDR3 here is CASSRTDRVYEQYF. The DNA of the CDR3 is TGTGCCAGCAGCAGGACGGACAGGGTTTACGAGCAGTACTTC. The chain has TRBV7-2 and TRBJ2-7; 8 positions agree with TRBD1. This CDR3 contains 14 residues. Looked up from germline, CDR1 is SGHTA and CDR2 is FQGNSA. V lost 5 bases to trimming and J lost 4 bases; unmatched junction nucleotides: 7.

This clone was counted a few times. The V call is TRBV30, the J call TRBJ1-1, with no clear D. Deletions cut 0 bases from V and 0 bases from J, with 8 bases between. Germline V lookup: CDR1 GTSNPN, CDR2 SVGIG (reference sequence). CDR3 length: 14 amino acids. In nucleotides, the CDR3 is TGTGCCTGGAGTGTACGACTAATGAACACTGAAGCTTTCTTT. It encodes CAWSVRLMNTEAFF.

V and J are TRBV4-1 and TRBJ2-5, with D maybe TRBD2 (7 bases). Trimming pared 4 bases from V and 3 bases from J, leaving 21 bases between. CDR1 MGHRA and CDR2 YSYEKL come from the germline V gene. This CDR3 contains 17 residues. The DNA of the CDR3 is TGCGCCAGCAGCCTGGGGGGGGCGGGGATTAAGGAAGAGACCCAGTACTTC. Its protein is CASSLGGAGIKEETQYF.

CDR3 sequence: CASSLDLSRGNNEQFF. The CDR3 bases are TGTGCCAGCAGCTTAGACCTATCCCGCGGAAACAATGAGCAGTTCTTC. The V call is TRBV5-5, the J call TRBJ2-1; D gene uncertain. V lost 2 bases and J lost 5, with 17 bases in between. CDR1 and CDR2 (germline): SGHKS, YYEKEE (reference sequence). The CDR3 sequence is 16 residues long.

This clone was seen only a few times. V and J are TRBV19 and TRBJ1-2; unclear D gene. Trimming took off 7 bases at V and 2 bases at J, with 11 bases between the two ends. Looked up from germline, CDR1 is LNHDA and CDR2 is SQIVND (reference sequence). The CDR3 spans 13 residues. The CDR3 loop is CASKSGGNYGYTF. In DNA form, the CDR3 reads TGTGCCAGTAAGTCAGGAGGGAACTATGGCTACACCTTC.

The genes are TRBV28 and TRBJ2-2; TRBD1 aligns across 10 bases. The CDR3 covers 16 residues. The trim removed 5 bases at V and 4 bases at J, leaving 7 bases unmatched. The germline gives CDR1 MDHEN, CDR2 SYDVKM. CDR3 protein: CASSHQTGGGTGELFF. CDR3 coding DNA: TGTGCCAGCAGTCACCAGACAGGGGGCGGCACCGGGGAGCTGTTTTTT.